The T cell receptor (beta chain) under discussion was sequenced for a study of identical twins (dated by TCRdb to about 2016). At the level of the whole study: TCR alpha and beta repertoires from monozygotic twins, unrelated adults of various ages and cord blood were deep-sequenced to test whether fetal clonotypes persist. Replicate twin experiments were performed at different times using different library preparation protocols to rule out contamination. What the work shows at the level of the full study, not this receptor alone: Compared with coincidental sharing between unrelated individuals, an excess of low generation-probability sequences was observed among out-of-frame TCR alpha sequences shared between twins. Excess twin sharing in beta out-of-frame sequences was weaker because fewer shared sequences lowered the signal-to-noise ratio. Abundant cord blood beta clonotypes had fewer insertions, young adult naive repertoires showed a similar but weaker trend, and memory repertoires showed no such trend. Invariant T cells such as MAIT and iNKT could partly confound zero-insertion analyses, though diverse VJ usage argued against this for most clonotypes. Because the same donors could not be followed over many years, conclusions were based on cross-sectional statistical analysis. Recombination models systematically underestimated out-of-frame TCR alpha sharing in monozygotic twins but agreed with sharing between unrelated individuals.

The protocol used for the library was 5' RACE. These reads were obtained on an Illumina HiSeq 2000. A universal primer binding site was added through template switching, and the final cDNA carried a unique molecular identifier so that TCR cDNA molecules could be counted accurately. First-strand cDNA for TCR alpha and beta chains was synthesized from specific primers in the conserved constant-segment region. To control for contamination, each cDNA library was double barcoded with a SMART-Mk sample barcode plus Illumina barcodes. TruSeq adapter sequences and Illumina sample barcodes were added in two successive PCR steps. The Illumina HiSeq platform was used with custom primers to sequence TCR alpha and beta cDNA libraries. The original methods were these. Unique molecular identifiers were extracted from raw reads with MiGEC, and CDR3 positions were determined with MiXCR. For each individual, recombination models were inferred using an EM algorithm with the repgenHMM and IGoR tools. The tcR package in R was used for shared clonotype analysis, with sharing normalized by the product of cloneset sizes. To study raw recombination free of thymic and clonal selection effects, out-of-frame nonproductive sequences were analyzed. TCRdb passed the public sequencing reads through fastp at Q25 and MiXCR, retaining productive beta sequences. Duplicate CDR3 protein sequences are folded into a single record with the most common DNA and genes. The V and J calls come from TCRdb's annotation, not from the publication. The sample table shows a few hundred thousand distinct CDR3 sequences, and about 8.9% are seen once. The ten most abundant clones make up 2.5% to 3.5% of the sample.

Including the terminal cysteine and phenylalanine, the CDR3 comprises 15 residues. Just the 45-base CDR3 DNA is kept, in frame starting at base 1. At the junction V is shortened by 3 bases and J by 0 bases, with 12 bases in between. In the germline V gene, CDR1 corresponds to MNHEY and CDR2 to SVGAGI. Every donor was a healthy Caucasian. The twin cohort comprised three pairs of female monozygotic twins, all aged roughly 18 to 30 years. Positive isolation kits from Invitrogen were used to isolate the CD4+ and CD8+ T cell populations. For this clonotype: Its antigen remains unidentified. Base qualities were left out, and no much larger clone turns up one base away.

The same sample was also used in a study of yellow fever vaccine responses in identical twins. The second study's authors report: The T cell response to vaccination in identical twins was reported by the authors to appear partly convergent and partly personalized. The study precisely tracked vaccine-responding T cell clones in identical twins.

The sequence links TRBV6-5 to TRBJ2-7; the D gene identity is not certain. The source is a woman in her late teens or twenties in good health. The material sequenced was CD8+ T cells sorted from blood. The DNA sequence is TGTGCCAGCAGTTATTTCGTGGGCACCTCCTACGAGCAGTACTTC. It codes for CASSYFVGTSYEQYF.